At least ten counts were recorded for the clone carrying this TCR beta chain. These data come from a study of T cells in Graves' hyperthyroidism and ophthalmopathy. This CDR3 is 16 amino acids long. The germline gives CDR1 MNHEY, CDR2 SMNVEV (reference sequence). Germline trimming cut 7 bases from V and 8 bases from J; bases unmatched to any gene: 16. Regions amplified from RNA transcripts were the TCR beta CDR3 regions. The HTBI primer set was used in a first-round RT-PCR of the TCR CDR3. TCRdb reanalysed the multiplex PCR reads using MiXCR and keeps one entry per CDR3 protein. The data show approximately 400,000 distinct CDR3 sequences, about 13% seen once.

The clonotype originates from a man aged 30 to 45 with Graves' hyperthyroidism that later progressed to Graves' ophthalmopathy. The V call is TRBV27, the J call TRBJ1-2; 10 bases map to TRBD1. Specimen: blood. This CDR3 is CASTLAPGTGVRGYTF. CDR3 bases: TGTGCCAGCACCCTTGCTCCCGGGACAGGGGTTCGCGGCTACACCTTC.